In its sample, the clone carrying this T cell receptor (beta chain) was seen once. V gave up 3 bases and J gave up 5 bases; unmatched junction bases: 6. The germline gives CDR1 MGHRA, CDR2 YSYEKL. The CDR3 is made up of 15 amino acids. Cohorts were based on clinical histories the participants reported. Two consecutive negative NP/OP PCR tests, clearance, or resolved symptoms defined Cohort 3 recovery. TCRdb keeps only in-frame clones here, not all; method: immunoSEQ multiplex PCR. Of about 350,000 clones in the sample, approximately 87% were seen once. This specimen comes from a study of blood T cell repertoires in COVID-19.

The J gene is TRBJ1-4, the V gene TRBV4-1, with 7 bases matching TRBD1. The source of this sequence is a woman between 25 and 40 years old who had recovered from COVID-19. Sequencing was carried out using PBMCs or T cells enriched from blood (not recorded which). CDR3 sequence (DNA): TGCGCCAGCAGCCAGCCGACAGGGAAAAATGAAAAACTGTTTTTT. Translated, it gives CASSQPTGKNEKLFF.